This T cell receptor (beta chain) appears in the sequencing data of a study of T cell responses to AZD1222 COVID-19 vaccine. Study outcomes and limitations: The study identified only five to seven AZD1222 recipients as seropositive at baseline.

Assay: immunoSEQ multiplex PCR; the TCRdb copy retains only in-frame clones and omits some. The sample holds roughly 190,000 clones, approximately 91% seen once. Notes on this clone: Antigen unknown.

This CDR3 comprises 14 residues. The ends were cut back, 3 bases at V and 2 bases at J, with 14 bases in the middle. Germline CDR1 and CDR2: GTSNPN and SVGIG (reference sequence). This specimen consisted of peripheral blood, obtained 28 days after the second AZD1222 dose. The sequence came from an adult who received the AZD1222 COVID-19 vaccine. The chain carries TRBV30 and TRBJ2-7; D may be TRBD1 or TRBD2 (6 bases each). The CDR3 nucleotides read TGTGCCTGGAGAGATAGGAGGGGGACCTACGAGCAGTACTTC. This sequence encodes CAWRDRRGTYEQYF.